Listed here are 4 T cell receptor beta chains from one sample, sequenced in a study of early T cells in non-severe SARS-CoV-2 infection. TCRdb reprocessed the 5' RACE reads via MiXCR and lists one record per CDR3 protein. The data show about 110,000 distinct CDR3 sequences, roughly an eighth seen once. The sequencing sample was made of whole blood. These receptor sequences come from an adult who was a healthcare worker with PCR-confirmed SARS-CoV-2 infection or an uninfected control (not recorded which).

This clonotype counts as medium-sized. The chain is built from TRBV7-8 and TRBJ2-2; D is uncertain. V was pared by 0 bases and J by 8 bases, with 16 bases between. The germline V gene encodes CDR1 SGHVS and CDR2 FQNEAQ. The CDR3 spans 16 residues. This CDR3 is CASSLALIRSRGELFF. As DNA, the CDR3 is TGTGCCAGCAGCTTAGCGTTGATCAGGTCGCGTGGGGAGCTGTTTTTT.

V is TRBV6-1 and J is TRBJ1-2; tentatively, D is TRBD1 (5 bases). Trimming cost V 6 bases and J 2 bases, with 13 bases left between them. The germline V gene has CDR1 MNHNS and CDR2 SASEGT. The CDR3 runs 14 residues. The CDR3 spells CASRLAGLNYGYTF. The DNA of the CDR3 is TGTGCCAGCAGGCTGGCGGGACTAAACTATGGCTACACCTTC.

The chain has TRBV7-9 and TRBJ1-2, with D tentatively TRBD1 (5 bases). Deletions cut 6 bases from V and 8 bases from J, with 13 bases between. The CDR3 totals 12 residues. In germline, CDR1 is SEHNR, CDR2 FQNEAQ (reference sequence). The CDR3 bases are TGTGCCAGCAGTCGTGCAGGGTTCGGCTACACCTTC. Protein: CASSRAGFGYTF.

The J gene is TRBJ1-1, the V gene TRBV27; a weak D match, TRBD1 (6 bases). Trimming shortened V by 4 bases and J by 5 bases, and 17 bases separated the two germline ends. CDR3 length: 15 residues. The germline gives CDR1 MNHEY, CDR2 SMNVEV (reference sequence). CDR3 DNA: TGTGCCAGCAGTTCCCTTGCAGGGGTCGGGACTGAAGCTTTCTTT. Amino acids: CASSSLAGVGTEAFF.